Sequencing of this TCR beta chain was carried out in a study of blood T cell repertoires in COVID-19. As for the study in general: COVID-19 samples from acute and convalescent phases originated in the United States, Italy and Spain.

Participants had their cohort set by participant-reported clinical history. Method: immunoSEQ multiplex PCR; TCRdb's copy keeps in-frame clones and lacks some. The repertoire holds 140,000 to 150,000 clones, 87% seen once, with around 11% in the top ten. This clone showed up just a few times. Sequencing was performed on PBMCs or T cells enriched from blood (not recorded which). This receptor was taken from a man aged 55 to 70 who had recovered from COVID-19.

The CDR3: CASSLASGVGFF. CDR3 sequence (DNA): TGTGCCAGCAGTCTGGCCAGCGGAGTGGGTTTCTTT. The rearrangement joins TRBV25-1 to TRBJ1-1; no reliable D call. From germline, CDR1 is MGHDK and CDR2 SYGVNS. V lost 5 bases, J lost 13 bases, and 17 bases lay in between. This CDR3 contains 12 residues. Filled out from reference TRBV25-1 and TRBJ1-1, the complete variable domain reads EADIYQTPRYLVIGTGKKITLECSQTMGHDKMYWYQQDPGMELHLIHYSYGVNSTEKGDLSSESTVSRIRTEHFPLTLESARPSHTSQYLCASSLASGVGFFGQGTRLTVV.